This is a list of T cell receptor beta chains from one sample in a study of T cells in Graves' hyperthyroidism and ophthalmopathy. From the multiplex PCR reads, TCRdb called clonotypes with MiXCR, one entry per CDR3 protein. The sample lists about 840,000 distinct CDR3 sequences; around 38% were seen once. The sequenced sample was blood. The receptors shown here come from a man between 18 and 35 years old with Graves' hyperthyroidism. Each CDR3 is given with its conserved first and last residue. The D gene is left open where the match is weak. The size entry is marked missing in some rows and otherwise reads once, few, many or a size class.

>TRBJ1-5|.|.|TRBV6-5
CASSYLGAGNQPQHF
TGTGCCAGCAGTTACTTAGGGGCGGGCAATCAGCCCCAGCATTTT
>TRBJ2-6|many|.|TRBV20-1
CSAAQGTGANVLTF
TGCAGTGCTGCACAGGGAACTGGGGCCAACGTCCTGACTTTC
>TRBJ1-2|few|TRBD1|TRBV5-1
CASSYATGRDGYTF
TGCGCCAGCAGCTACGCGACAGGGCGCGATGGCTACACCTTC
>TRBJ2-5|many|TRBD2|TRBV14
CASSQAGGPTAQYF
TGTGCCAGCAGCCAAGCGGGGGGGCCCACGGCCCAGTACTTC
>TRBJ1-2|few|TRBD1|TRBV5-1
CASSPGTGGIGYTF
TGCGCCAGCAGCCCCGGGACAGGGGGAATTGGCTACACCTTC
>TRBJ2-6|many|.|TRBV2
CASSPGRGSGANVLTF
TGTGCCAGCAGCCCAGGACGGGGCTCTGGGGCCAACGTCCTGACTTTC
>TRBJ2-7|.|.|TRBV20-1
CSARPGLHYEQYF
TGCAGTGCACGTCCGGGACTCCACTACGAGCAGTACTTC
>TRBJ1-1|many|.|TRBV29-1
CSVVRPLNTEAFF
TGCAGCGTTGTAAGGCCGCTAAACACTGAAGCTTTCTTT
>TRBJ2-5|.|.|TRBV10-3
CASSAREGSETQYF
TGTGCCAGCAGTGCTAGAGAGGGTTCAGAGACCCAGTACTTC
>TRBJ1-4|.|.|TRBV7-9
CASSSSRVGHNEKLFF
TGTGCCAGCAGCTCCAGTAGGGTCGGTCATAATGAAAAACTGTTTTTT
>TRBJ1-1|.|.|TRBV7-9
CASREGVDTEAFF
TGTGCCAGCAGGGAGGGGGTAGACACTGAAGCTTTCTTT
>TRBJ2-7|once|.|TRBV24-1
CATTGSAEHEQYF
TGTGCCACCACTGGCAGCGCAGAACATGAGCAGTACTTC
>TRBJ2-5|many|.|TRBV9
CASSVERQETQYF
TGTGCCAGCAGCGTAGAGCGTCAGGAGACCCAGTACTTC
>TRBJ1-5|.|.|TRBV6-6
CASSEAAGDEPQHF
TGTGCCAGCAGTGAAGCGGCAGGGGACGAACCCCAGCATTTT
>TRBJ1-2|few|.|TRBV11-2
CASSRFGRPYYGYTF
TGTGCCAGCAGCCGGTTTGGTAGGCCCTACTATGGCTACACCTTC
>TRBJ1-5|many|.|TRBV6-5
CASRLDTPSNQPQHF
TGTGCCAGCAGACTGGACACACCTAGCAATCAGCCCCAGCATTTT
>TRBJ2-2|.|TRBD2|TRBV10-1
CASPGGLVGTGELFF
TGCGCCAGCCCTGGGGGACTAGTGGGCACCGGGGAGCTGTTTTTT
>TRBJ2-3|.|TRBD2|TRBV24-1
CATSDLAGESTDTQYF
TGTGCCACCAGTGATTTAGCGGGGGAAAGCACAGATACGCAGTATTTT
>TRBJ2-7|.|.|TRBV29-1
CSQLKASYEQYF
TGCAGCCAATTAAAGGCCTCCTACGAGCAGTACTTC
>TRBJ2-7|few|TRBD2|TRBV20-1
CSARDIKREPYEQYF
TGCAGTGCTAGAGATATCAAGCGGGAGCCCTACGAGCAGTACTTC
>TRBJ2-7|.|TRBD1|TRBV7-6
CASTSWDRGNEQYF
TGTGCCAGCACCAGCTGGGACAGGGGCAACGAGCAGTACTTC
>TRBJ1-5|.|.|TRBV4-3
CASSLGGMEPQHF
TGCGCCAGCAGCCTAGGGGGGATGGAGCCCCAGCATTTT
>TRBJ1-1|.|.|TRBV6-5
CASRPQGEGTEAFF
TGTGCCAGCAGGCCACAGGGCGAGGGCACTGAAGCTTTCTTT
>TRBJ1-1|.|.|TRBV10-3
CASRTVGVANTEAFF
TGTGCCAGCCGGACGGTGGGAGTAGCGAACACTGAAGCTTTCTTT
>TRBJ2-1|.|.|TRBV2
CASSLVTSRNEQFF
TGTGCCAGCAGCTTAGTCACATCTAGGAATGAGCAGTTCTTC